The rows below give T cell receptor beta chains drawn from one sample of a study of control samples from healthy donors and cancer patients. Data came from immunoSEQ multiplex PCR; TCRdb stores just in-frame clones and leaves some out. The sample records 150,000 to 200,000 clones, approximately 92% being singletons. Input material: blood. Source of these receptors: a man between 25 and 39 years old in good health. CDR3s include the opening cysteine and the closing phenylalanine or tryptophan. A D gene is named only where the DNA matches it firmly. Rows may omit the clone size; those that give it use once, few, many or a size class.

size	J	V	D	DNA	CDR3
-	TRBJ1-2	TRBV28	TRBD1	TGTGCCAGCAGTCCGACAGGGTTTCGCGGCTACACCTTC	CASSPTGFRGYTF
few	TRBJ2-3	TRBV27	-	TGTGCCAGCAGTTCCGGTACAGATACGCAGTATTTT	CASSSGTDTQYF
-	TRBJ1-3	TRBV6-5	-	TGTGCCAGCAGTACGCAGGGAGGTGGAAACACCATATATTTT	CASSTQGGGNTIYF
-	TRBJ1-6	TRBV11-2	-	TGTGCCAGCAGCTTAAAACCGGGACTTTATAATTCACCCCTCCACTTT	CASSLKPGLYNSPLHF
-	TRBJ2-5	TRBV3-1/TRBV3-2	TRBD1	TGTGCCAGCAGCCAACCCGGGACAGACCAAGAGACCCAGTACTTC	CASSQPGTDQETQYF
-	TRBJ2-1	TRBV7-9	-	TGTGCCAGCAGCTTAACGAGGAGTGGGGATGAGCAGTTCTTC	CASSLTRSGDEQFF
-	TRBJ1-2	TRBV2	TRBD1	TGTGCCAGTCGACAGGGTAGTGGCTACACCTTC	CASRQGSGYTF
few	TRBJ2-7	TRBV14	TRBD1	TGTGCCAGCAGCCCCGGGACAGGATTCTCCTCCTACGAGCAGTACTTC	CASSPGTGFSSYEQYF
-	TRBJ2-1	TRBV4-1	TRBD2	TGCGCCAGCAGCCAAGTAACTAGCGGGAGGAATGAGCAGTTCTTC	CASSQVTSGRNEQFF
once	TRBJ2-5	TRBV28	-	TGTGCCAGCAGTTTAAGAGGTGGCGGGCTCCCCGCGGAGACCCAGTACTTC	CASSLRGGGLPAETQYF
-	TRBJ2-6	TRBV4-2	TRBD1	TGTGCCAGCAGCCTCGACAGGGGGGCGAGCTCTGGGGCCAACGTCCTGACTTTC	CASSLDRGASSGANVLTF
-	TRBJ1-2	TRBV5-1	TRBD1	TGCGCCAGCAGCCCCGGACAGGGGGGCTATGGCTACACCTTC	CASSPGQGGYGYTF